Below, 19 T cell receptor beta chains from the same sample are listed, as sequenced in a study of shared T cell receptors in the human thymus. Sequencing was performed with immunoSEQ multiplex PCR; in TCRdb, only in-frame clones are kept and a portion is missing. This repertoire shows under 450,000 clones, approximately 95% found once; its top ten account for roughly 0.02%. Material: thymocytes. The receptors were sampled from a human donor.

The CDR3 is CASSQALGGGGEAKNIQYF. CDR3 sequence (DNA): TGCGCCAGCAGCCAAGCCCTTGGGGGGGGCGGGGAGGCCAAAAACATTCAGTACTTC. J is TRBJ2-4 and V is TRBV4-3; perhaps TRBD2 as D (7 bases). This CDR3 contains 19 residues. CDR1 is LGHNA and CDR2 is YSLEER in the germline V gene. Trimming shortened V by 1 base and J by 1 base, and 20 bases separated the two germline ends.

V is TRBV5-6 and J is TRBJ2-1; possible D gene TRBD2, 6 bases. The CDR3 length is 16 residues. Deletions cut 4 bases from V and 2 bases from J, with 16 bases between. The germline V gene encodes CDR1 SGHDT and CDR2 YYEEEE. The CDR3 spells CASSPARGNPYNEQFF. Here the CDR3 DNA reads TGTGCCAGCAGCCCCGCTCGGGGGAACCCCTACAATGAGCAGTTCTTC.

The V gene is TRBV5-1, the J gene TRBJ2-7; 8 positions agree with TRBD1. The CDR3 runs 16 residues. Germline V gives CDR1 SGHRS, CDR2 YFSETQ. Trimming removed 4 bases from V and 0 bases from J; junction bases left unmatched: 9. CDR3 DNA: TGCGCCAGCAGCCGCTACGTGGGACAGGACTCCTACGAGCAGTACTTC. Encoded protein: CASSRYVGQDSYEQYF.

The J gene is TRBJ2-1, the V gene TRBV10-3, with 7 positions matching TRBD1. After removal of 7 bases from V and 6 bases from J, the junction contained 15 bases not matched to a gene. Germline-derived CDR1 and CDR2 are ENHRY and SYGVKD. The CDR3 sequence is 16 residues long. The CDR3 coding sequence is TGTGCCATCATTGGAGAACAGGGGAGACGCGCCAATGAGCAGTTCTTC. Translation gives CAIIGEQGRRANEQFF.

The rearrangement links TRBV27 to TRBJ2-6, with D tentatively TRBD1 or TRBD2 (6 bases each). The length of the CDR3 is 17 residues. V was clipped by 5 bases and J by 0 bases, with 14 bases between them. Germline CDR1 MNHEY, CDR2 SMNVEV (reference sequence). The CDR3 reads CASSPRGAGSGANVLTF. The CDR3 DNA is TGTGCCAGCAGTCCGAGGGGGGCAGGCTCTGGGGCCAACGTCCTGACTTTC.

The rearrangement links TRBV11-2 to TRBJ1-2, with D possibly TRBD1 on 6 matching bases. Germline CDR1 and CDR2: SGHAT and FQNNGV. The CDR3 is 12 residues long. V was pared by 4 bases and J by 5 bases, with 8 bases between. The CDR3 DNA sequence: TGTGCCAGCAGCTACAGGGATTATGGCTACACCTTC. This codes for CASSYRDYGYTF.

The V call is TRBV13, the J call TRBJ2-1, with 8 bases aligning to TRBD2. Trimming cost V 5 bases and J 2 bases; bases outside gene matches: 8. Germline lookup yields CDR1 PRHDT and CDR2 FYEKMQ (reference sequence). The CDR3 has 16 residues. The CDR3 bases are TGTGCCAGCAGCGTACAACTAGCGGAAGCCTACAATGAGCAGTTCTTC. It is translated as CASSVQLAEAYNEQFF.

The rearrangement joins TRBV5-6 to TRBJ2-6; TRBD2 matches at 7 bases. Germline trimming cut 6 bases from V and 1 base from J; bases unmatched to any gene: 13. The germline gives CDR1 SGHDT, CDR2 YYEEEE. This CDR3 contains 18 residues. The DNA for the CDR3 is TGTGCCAGCACCCCTGGGGGGGGACCCTATTCTGGGGCCAACGTCCTGACTTTC. It specifies CASTPGGGPYSGANVLTF.

The genes are TRBV7-6 and TRBJ2-6, with TRBD1 matching over 8 bases. This CDR3 is built from 17 residues. The ends lost 1 base at V and 4 bases at J; junction bases unmatched: 6. Per the germline V gene, CDR1 is SGHVS and CDR2 is FNYEAQ. The CDR3 loop reads CASSLVGQGYGANVLTF. The CDR3 region has the DNA TGTGCCAGCAGCTTAGTCGGACAGGGTTACGGGGCCAACGTCCTGACTTTC.

The chain employs TRBV27 and TRBJ1-5, with 10 bases aligning to TRBD1. The CDR3 runs to 18 residues. In germline, CDR1 is MNHEY, CDR2 SMNVEV (reference sequence). J gave up 6 bases and V 2 bases, and 13 bases lay outside the gene matches. The chain's CDR3 is CASSLPSRTGGLGQPQHF. As DNA, the CDR3 is TGTGCCAGCAGTTTACCCTCCCGGACAGGGGGGTTGGGTCAGCCCCAGCATTTT.

This chain links TRBV2 with TRBJ2-7; TRBD2 matches 7 bases. Losses at the gene ends were 1 base for V and 9 bases for J; bases not matched to a gene: 6. Germline V gene data show CDR1 as SNHLY and CDR2 as FYNNEI. The CDR3 extends over 13 amino acids. Here the CDR3 reads CASSEGGGGRQYF. DNA of the CDR3: TGTGCCAGCAGTGAAGGTGGGGGGGGTAGGCAGTACTTC.

In nucleotides, the CDR3 is TGTGCCAGTAGGAATTTGACAGGGCCCGGGGAGCTGTTTTTT. Protein sequence: CASRNLTGPGELFF. The chain links TRBV19 to TRBJ2-2; TRBD1 matches 7 bases. After removal of 6 bases from V and 6 bases from J, the junction contained 7 bases not matched to a gene. CDR1 and CDR2 (germline): LNHDA, SQIVND (reference sequence). The CDR3 is 14 amino acids.

The table lists this clone with a count of one. J is TRBJ2-7 and V is TRBV29-1; unclear D gene. The CDR3 extends over 14 amino acids. Trimming removed 2 bases at V and 1 base at J, with 12 bases between. The germline V gene has CDR1 SQVTM and CDR2 ANQGSEA. This CDR3 reads CSVETRSPSYEQYF. The CDR3 DNA is TGCAGCGTTGAAACAAGGTCGCCTTCCTACGAGCAGTACTTC.

The chain carries TRBV6-1 and TRBJ2-7, with a tentative D call TRBD1 (5 bases). CDR3 length: 15 residues. CDR1 and CDR2 (germline): MNHNS, SASEGT. V lost 3 bases to trimming and J lost 7 bases, with 19 bases between them. The CDR3 here is CASSDNAAGHGEQYF. In DNA form, the CDR3 reads TGTGCCAGCAGTGATAATGCGGCAGGGCATGGGGAGCAGTACTTC.

The CDR3 DNA reads as TGTGCCAGCAGTTCCCCGACGGAGCAGTTCTTC. Protein: CASSSPTEQFF. The J gene is TRBJ2-1, the V gene TRBV28; no reliable D call. The CDR3 runs 11 residues. CDR1 and CDR2 from the germline V gene are MDHEN and SYDVKM. The ends were cut back, 4 bases at V and 10 bases at J, with 8 bases in the middle. Together with reference TRBV28 and TRBJ2-1, the CDR3 gives the full variable domain: DVKVTQSSRYLVKRTGEKVFLECVQDMDHENMFWYRQDPGLGLRLIYFSYDVKMKEKGDIPEGYSVSREKKERFSLILESASTNQTSMYLCASSSPTEQFFGPGTRLTVL.

The V call is TRBV19, the J call TRBJ2-1; TRBD2 matches 7 bases. Per the germline V gene, CDR1 is LNHDA and CDR2 is SQIVND (reference sequence). The CDR3 runs 20 residues. Trimming at V came to 5 bases and at J to 1 base, leaving 20 bases not matched to a gene. CDR3 in DNA: TGTGCCAGTAGTCCAAGGGCTAGCGGAATTACTACTAGGTCCTACAATGAGCAGTTCTTC. This translates into CASSPRASGITTRSYNEQFF.

The gene calls are TRBV5-1 and TRBJ1-1; 10 nucleotides line up with TRBD1. The germline CDR1 and CDR2 sequences are SGHRS and YFSETQ. The CDR3 covers 16 residues. Germline trimming cut 4 bases from V and 0 bases from J; bases unmatched to any gene: 6. The CDR3: CASSRPGQGMNTEAFF. The CDR3 nucleotides read TGCGCCAGCAGCCGCCCGGGACAGGGGATGAACACTGAAGCTTTCTTT.

V is TRBV4-1 and J is TRBJ1-2, with a weak D call TRBD1 (6 bases). In germline, CDR1 is MGHRA, CDR2 YSYEKL. The CDR3 covers 16 residues. The V and J ends lost 0 bases and 3 bases respectively, with 14 bases between them. This CDR3 is CASSQDRGASYYGYTF. The CDR3 nucleotides are TGCGCCAGCAGCCAAGATAGGGGGGCGAGCTACTATGGCTACACCTTC.

Here the CDR3 reads CASSQGQVDTEAFF. CDR3 in DNA: TGCGCCAGCAGCCAGGGACAGGTGGACACTGAAGCTTTCTTT. The chain carries TRBV4-1 and TRBJ1-1, with 8 bases that match TRBD1. CDR3 length: 14 residues. Germline loops: CDR1 MGHRA, CDR2 YSYEKL. The trim removed 3 bases at V and 3 bases at J, leaving 3 bases unmatched.